The rows below give T cell receptor beta chains drawn from one sample of a study of cytomegalovirus exposure and HLA in healthy donors. The repertoire was sequenced with immunoSEQ multiplex PCR; TCRdb's copy has only in-frame clones and lacks some. Among approximately 200,000 clones listed, more than 65% were seen once. The sequenced sample was PBMCs. These receptors came from a woman aged 25 to 39 in good health and CMV-seropositive. Both conserved end residues are part of each CDR3. D genes are given only for firm matches. Rows give clone size only sometimes, using once, few, many, or a class for an expanded clone.

clone_size | j_call | d_call | v_call | cdr3_nt | cdr3_aa
. | TRBJ2-5 | . | TRBV19 | TGTGCCAGTAGTCAGGAGGGTTTAGAGACCCAGTACTTC | CASSQEGLETQYF
. | TRBJ2-1 | TRBD2 | TRBV9 | TGTGCCAGCAGCGTAAGCACCGGGACTAGCGGGAGGGTCCTCATGTGGAATGAGCAGTTCTTC | CASSVSTGTSGRVLMWNEQFF
. | TRBJ2-3 | . | TRBV28 | TGTGCCAGCACCCCCGGGGGTAGCACAGATACGCAGTATTTT | CASTPGGSTDTQYF
. | TRBJ2-2 | . | TRBV5-4 | TGTGCCAGCAGCTGGAGGGGGGAGCTGTTTTTT | CASSWRGELFF
. | TRBJ2-5 | . | TRBV4-1 | TGCGCCAGCAGCCAATTAAATCTAGGCTTCCAAGAGACCCAGTACTTC | CASSQLNLGFQETQYF
. | TRBJ1-1 | . | TRBV16 | TGTGCCAGCAGCCAAACCAGTTACACTGAAGCTTTCTTT | CASSQTSYTEAFF
once | TRBJ2-5 | TRBD2 | TRBV10-3 | TGTGCCACTACACCGGGACTAGCGGGGGGAGAGACCCAGTACTTC | CATTPGLAGGETQYF
. | TRBJ2-7 | TRBD2 | TRBV2 | TGTGCCAGCAATGCGGGACTAGCGGGAGAGCAGTACTTC | CASNAGLAGEQYF
. | TRBJ2-2 | . | TRBV11-1 | TGTGCCAGCAGCCCTCGTTGGACACCCTCGGGCGGGGAGCTGTTTTTT | CASSPRWTPSGGELFF
. | TRBJ2-7 | TRBD2 | TRBV18 | TGTGCCAGCTCACCACAACTAGCGGGAGGACTGGGTGAGCAGTACTTC | CASSPQLAGGLGEQYF
. | TRBJ1-3 | . | TRBV19 | TGTGCCAGTAGCTACCCGGGGAGGGTCCACACCATATATTTT | CASSYPGRVHTIYF
once | TRBJ2-5 | . | TRBV15 | TGTGCCACCAGCAGGGGGCGCAATAGTTTGGTGACCCAGTACTTC | CATSRGRNSLVTQYF
. | TRBJ1-4 | . | TRBV6-5 | TGTGCCAGCAGTTCGACGGGAAAACTGTTTTTT | CASSSTGKLFF
. | TRBJ1-2 | . | TRBV9 | TGTGCCAGCAGCGTAGAGGACAGACCCGGCTACACCTTC | CASSVEDRPGYTF
. | TRBJ2-1 | . | TRBV11-2 | TGTGCCAGCAGTCAACAGGGCAATGAGCAGTTCTTC | CASSQQGNEQFF
. | TRBJ2-7 | . | TRBV4-1 | TGCGCCAGCAGCCGCCCGGACACCTCCCTCGAGCACGAGCAGTACTTC | CASSRPDTSLEHEQYF
. | TRBJ2-2 | . | TRBV2 | TGTGCCAGCAGTGACGCGGGATGGAACACCGGGGAGCTGTTTTTT | CASSDAGWNTGELFF
. | TRBJ1-6 | . | TRBV4-3 | TGCGCCAGCAGCCAAGTCCCGGGAATACGATCACCCCTCCACTTT | CASSQVPGIRSPLHF
. | TRBJ2-1 | . | TRBV28 | TGTGCCAGCAGTTTTTCCGGGAGCAATGAGCAGTTCTTC | CASSFSGSNEQFF
. | TRBJ2-3 | . | TRBV7-9 | TGTGCCAGCAGCCTTAAAGCAGGGACAGATACGCAGTATTTT | CASSLKAGTDTQYF
. | TRBJ1-5 | . | TRBV6-1 | TGTGCCAGCAGTAACCAGGGTAGAAGCAATCAGCCCCAGCATTTT | CASSNQGRSNQPQHF
. | TRBJ1-5 | . | TRBV7-2 | TGTGCCAGCAGCTTAGTGGGGGGGGCATTCAATCAGCCCCAGCATTTT | CASSLVGGAFNQPQHF
. | TRBJ1-2 | . | TRBV18 | TGTGCCAGCTCACCAGGGGAGGGCTACACCTTC | CASSPGEGYTF
. | TRBJ1-5 | . | TRBV20-1 | TGCAGTGTAGAGACAGATACGCAGCATTTT | CSVETDTQHF
few | TRBJ1-1 | . | TRBV7-9 | TGTGCCAGCAGCCAGACAGCGAACACTGAAGCTTTCTTT | CASSQTANTEAFF
. | TRBJ1-5 | . | TRBV4-2 | TGTGCCAGCAGCCCCCGTCGGGGGGCTTTTCAGCCCCAGCATTTT | CASSPRRGAFQPQHF
once | TRBJ2-5 | . | TRBV5-8 | TGTGCCAGCAGCTTGATTTCCGGGTCTCGAGGGCAAGAGACCCAGTACTTC | CASSLISGSRGQETQYF
. | TRBJ1-2 | TRBD1 | TRBV28 | TGTGCCAGCATACAGGGGGTATCCGATGGCTACACCTTC | CASIQGVSDGYTF
. | TRBJ2-1 | TRBD2 | TRBV6-1 | TGTGCCAGCAGTGTAAACGCGGGAGGGCCATCTGAGCAGTTCTTC | CASSVNAGGPSEQFF
. | TRBJ2-3 | . | TRBV6-5 | TGTGCCAGCAGCCAAAGCACAGATACGCAGTATTTT | CASSQSTDTQYF
few | TRBJ2-5 | TRBD1 | TRBV5-1 | TGCGCCAGCAGCCGGGACAGACAAGAGACCCAGTACTTC | CASSRDRQETQYF